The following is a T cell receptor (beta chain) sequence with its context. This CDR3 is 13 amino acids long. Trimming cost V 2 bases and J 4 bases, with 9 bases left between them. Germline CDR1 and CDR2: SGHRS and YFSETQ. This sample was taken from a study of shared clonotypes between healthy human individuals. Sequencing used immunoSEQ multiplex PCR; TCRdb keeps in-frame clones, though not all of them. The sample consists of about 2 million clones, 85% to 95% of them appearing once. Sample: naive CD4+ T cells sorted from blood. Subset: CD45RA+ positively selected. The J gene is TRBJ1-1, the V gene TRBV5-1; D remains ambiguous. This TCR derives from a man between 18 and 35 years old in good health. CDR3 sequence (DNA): TGCGCCAGCAGCTTTGAGAGTGGCACTGAAGCTTTCTTT. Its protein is CASSFESGTEAFF.